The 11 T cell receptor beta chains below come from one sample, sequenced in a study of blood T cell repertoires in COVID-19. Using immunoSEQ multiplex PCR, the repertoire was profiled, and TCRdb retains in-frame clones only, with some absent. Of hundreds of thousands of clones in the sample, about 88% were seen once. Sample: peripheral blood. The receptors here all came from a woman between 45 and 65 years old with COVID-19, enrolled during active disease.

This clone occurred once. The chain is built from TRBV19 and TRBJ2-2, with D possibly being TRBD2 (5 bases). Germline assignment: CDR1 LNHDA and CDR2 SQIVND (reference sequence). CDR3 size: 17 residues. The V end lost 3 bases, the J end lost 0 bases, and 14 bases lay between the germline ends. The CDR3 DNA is TGTGCCAGTAGTATGGCCCCTCGGGGAACGAACACCGGGGAGCTGTTTTTT. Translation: CASSMAPRGTNTGELFF.

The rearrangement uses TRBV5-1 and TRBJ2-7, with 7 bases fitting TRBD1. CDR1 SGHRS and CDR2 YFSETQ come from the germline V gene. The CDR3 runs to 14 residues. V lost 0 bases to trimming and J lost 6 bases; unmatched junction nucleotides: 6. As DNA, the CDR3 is TGCGCCAGCAGCTTGGGAACAGGGACAGCCGAGCAGTACTTC. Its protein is CASSLGTGTAEQYF.

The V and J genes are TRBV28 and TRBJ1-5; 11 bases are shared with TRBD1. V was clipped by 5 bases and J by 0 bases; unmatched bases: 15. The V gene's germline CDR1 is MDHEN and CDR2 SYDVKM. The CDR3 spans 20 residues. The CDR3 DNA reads TGTGCCAGCAGTCCCATACGAGGGACAGGGGGTGTTTATAGCAATCAGCCCCAGCATTTT. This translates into CASSPIRGTGGVYSNQPQHF.

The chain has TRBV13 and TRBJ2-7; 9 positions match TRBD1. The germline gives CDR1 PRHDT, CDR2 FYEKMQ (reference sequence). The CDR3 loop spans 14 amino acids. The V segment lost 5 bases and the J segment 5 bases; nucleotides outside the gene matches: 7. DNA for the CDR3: TGTGCCAGCAGCACCGGGACAGGGCCCGACGAGCAGTACTTC. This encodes CASSTGTGPDEQYF. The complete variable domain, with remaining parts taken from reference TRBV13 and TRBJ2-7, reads AAGVIQSPRHLIKEKRETATLKCYPIPRHDTVYWYQQGPGQDPQFLISFYEKMQSDKGSIPDRFSAQQFSDYHSELNMSSLELGDSALYFCASSTGTGPDEQYFGPGTRLTVT.

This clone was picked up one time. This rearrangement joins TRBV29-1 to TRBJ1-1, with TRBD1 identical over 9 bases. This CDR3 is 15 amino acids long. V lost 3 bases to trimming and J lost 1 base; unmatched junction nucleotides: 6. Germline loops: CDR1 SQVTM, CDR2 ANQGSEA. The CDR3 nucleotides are TGCAGCGTTGACTTGGGACAGGGTCAGAACACTGAAGCTTTCTTT. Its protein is CSVDLGQGQNTEAFF.

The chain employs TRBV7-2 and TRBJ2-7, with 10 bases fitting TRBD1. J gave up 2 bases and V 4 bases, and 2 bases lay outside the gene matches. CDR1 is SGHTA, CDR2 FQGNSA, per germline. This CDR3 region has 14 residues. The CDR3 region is CASSSDRGPYEQYF. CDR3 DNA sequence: TGTGCCAGCAGCTCCGACAGGGGGCCCTACGAGCAGTACTTC. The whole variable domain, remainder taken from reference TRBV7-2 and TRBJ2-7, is GAGVSQSPSNKVTEKGKDVELRCDPISGHTALYWYRQSLGQGLEFLIYFQGNSAPDKSGLPSDRFSAERTGGSVSTLTIQRTQQEDSAVYLCASSSDRGPYEQYFGPGTRLTVT.

The CDR3 nucleotides read TGTGCCAGCAGCCCAACAGGGGGGAATTCACCCCTCCACTTT. Translation: CASSPTGGNSPLHF. The chain recombines TRBV14 with TRBJ1-6, with TRBD1 matching over 8 bases. The germline V gene encodes CDR1 SGHDN and CDR2 FVKESK. V lost 4 bases, J lost 7 bases, and 3 bases stayed unmatched. The CDR3 spans 14 residues.

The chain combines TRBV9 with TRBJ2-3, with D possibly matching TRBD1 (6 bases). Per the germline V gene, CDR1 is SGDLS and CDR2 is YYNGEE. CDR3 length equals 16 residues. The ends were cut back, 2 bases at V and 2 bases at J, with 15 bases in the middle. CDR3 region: CASSVNTGHPTDTQYF. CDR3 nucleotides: TGTGCCAGCAGCGTCAATACAGGGCATCCCACAGATACGCAGTATTTT.

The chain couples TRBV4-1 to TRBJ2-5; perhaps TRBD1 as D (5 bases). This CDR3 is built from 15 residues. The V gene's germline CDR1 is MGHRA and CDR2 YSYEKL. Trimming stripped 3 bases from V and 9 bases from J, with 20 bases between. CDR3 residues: CASSHPGDSFGAQYF. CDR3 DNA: TGCGCCAGCAGCCACCCCGGAGACAGCTTTGGGGCCCAGTACTTC.

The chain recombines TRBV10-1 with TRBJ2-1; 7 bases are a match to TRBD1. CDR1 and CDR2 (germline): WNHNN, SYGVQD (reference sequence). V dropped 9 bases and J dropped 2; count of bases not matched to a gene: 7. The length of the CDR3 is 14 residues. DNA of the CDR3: TGCGCCAGACCTAGACAGGGAGCCTACAATGAGCAGTTCTTC. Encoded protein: CARPRQGAYNEQFF.

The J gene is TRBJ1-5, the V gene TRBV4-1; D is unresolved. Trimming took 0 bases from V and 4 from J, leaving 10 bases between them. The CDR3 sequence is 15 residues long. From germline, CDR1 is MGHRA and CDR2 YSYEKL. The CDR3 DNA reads TGCGCCAGCAGCCAAGATGGAGCGGGGAATCAGCCCCAGCATTTT. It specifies CASSQDGAGNQPQHF.